The T cell receptor (beta chain) described here comes from a study of human T cells and chemical hapten exposure. Regarding the study as a whole: Expanded TCRs produced significantly more large CDR3 similarity clusters than controls did. There was no change with DPC sensitization in TCRs above 1 in 1000 frequency. Healthy individuals' immune responses may differ from those of donors, who had alopecia.

Time point described: patch test 1, 2 weeks after DPC sensitization. As to treatment: therapeutic diphenylcyclopropenone sensitization with weekly scalp DPC. Researchers sampled blood before each patch test went on. The length of the CDR3 is 13 residues. The V end lost 1 base, the J end lost 3 bases, and 6 bases lay between the germline ends. In germline, CDR1 is KGHSH, CDR2 LQKENI. TCRdb re-called the RACE reads through MiXCR, storing one row per CDR3 protein. This sample carries 84,000 or so distinct CDR3 sequences, over 9.5% of them seen once, and the ten largest clones take 2.2%. This clonotype was detected a few times. No antigen is known for it.

The specimen was whole blood, collected in connection with sensitization to the hapten diphenylcyclopropenone (DPC). This clonotype originated in a middle-aged man with alopecia areata. Some clones in this sample may be carry-over from other donors' samples. V and J are TRBV18 and TRBJ1-1, with D uncertain. CDR3 region: CASSPLRDTEAFF. CDR3 coding DNA: TGTGCCAGCTCACCACTGAGGGACACTGAAGCTTTCTTT.